The entry that follows covers one T cell receptor beta chain sequence. Antigen: not known. The data are from a study of cytotoxic CD8 clonotypes in ibrutinib-treated CLL. V lost 4 bases, J lost 4 bases, and 9 bases lay in between. Germline V gives CDR1 SGHTS, CDR2 YDEGEE. This CDR3 has 14 amino acids. Some clones are missing from TCRdb's copy, which holds only in-frame ones; the method was immunoSEQ multiplex PCR. The sample includes fewer than 150,000 clones, around 84% seen only once; the top ten take approximately 3.5%. Points from the study as a whole: Baseline levels were approached again at progression, after clonality had risen at ibrutinib response. The study found public clonotypes uncommon, contracting or stable on treatment.

Sequenced material: PBMCs, taken after 24 months of ibrutinib treatment. This sequence originates from a human donor with chronic lymphocytic leukemia. The rearrangement uses TRBV5-8 and TRBJ1-6; D unresolved. This CDR3 reads CASSPDIYNSPLHF. CDR3 nucleotide sequence: TGTGCCAGCAGCCCCGACATATATAATTCACCCCTCCACTTT.